This T cell receptor beta chain was captured by sequencing in a study of T cells in Graves' hyperthyroidism and ophthalmopathy. Study-level background: Peripheral blood samples were taken at initial diagnosis, prior to any treatment. Study conclusions and caveats: It was a median approximately 6 months before onset that the model predicted ophthalmopathy.

TCR beta CDR3 regions were amplified from RNA. First-round RT-PCR of the TCR CDR3 relied on the HTBI primer set. TCRdb re-called the multiplex PCR reads with MiXCR, one entry per CDR3 protein. Of around 800,000 distinct CDR3 sequences in the sample, 38% were seen once. A note on this clonotype: The antigen is not known.

CDR1 ENHRY and CDR2 SYGVKD come from the germline V gene. The CDR3 runs to 14 residues. V was pared by 3 bases and J by 0 bases, with 8 bases between. The sample consisted of blood. This sequence was found in a man between 18 and 29 years old with Graves' hyperthyroidism. V usage is TRBV10-3 and J usage is TRBJ1-1; D is ambiguous. CDR3 DNA sequence: TGTGCCATCAGTGACTGGACTATGAACACTGAAGCTTTCTTT. This translates into CAISDWTMNTEAFF.